The rows below give T cell receptor beta chains drawn from one sample of a study of cytomegalovirus exposure and HLA in healthy donors. Data came from immunoSEQ multiplex PCR; TCRdb stores just in-frame clones and leaves some out. The data show 150,000 to 200,000 clones, with roughly 80% seen just once and 0.25% to 0.3% held by the top ten. The sequenced sample was PBMCs. These receptors originate from a boy between 10 and 17 years old in good health and CMV-seronegative. The CDR3 runs from the conserved cysteine through the conserved F or W. D genes are given only for firm matches. For some rows the clone size is stated as once, few or many, or as a class when expanded; others skip it.

CDR3 | DNA | J | V | D | size
CASSYTGGAGFGQYF | TGTGCCAGCAGTTACACGGGGGGCGCGGGCTTTGGGCAGTACTTC | TRBJ2-7 | TRBV6-6 | NA | NA
CASTRTAQGQPQHF | TGTGCCAGCACCCGGACAGCCCAGGGTCAGCCCCAGCATTTT | TRBJ1-5 | TRBV6-5 | NA | NA
CSARGLSYEQYF | TGCAGCGCCAGGGGTTTAAGCTACGAGCAGTACTTC | TRBJ2-7 | TRBV29-1 | NA | NA
CASRGGESYNEQFF | TGTGCCAGCAGAGGGGGGGAGTCGTACAATGAGCAGTTCTTC | TRBJ2-1 | TRBV9 | NA | NA
CASSQTGTGSAMNTEAFF | TGCGCCAGCAGCCAAACCGGGACAGGGTCGGCGATGAACACTGAAGCTTTCTTT | TRBJ1-1 | TRBV4-3 | TRBD1 | few
CASSIPGGDYGYTF | TGTGCCAGTAGTATTCCAGGGGGTGACTATGGCTACACCTTC | TRBJ1-2 | TRBV19 | TRBD1 | once
CAWRLAGGRSEQFF | TGTGCCTGGAGACTAGCGGGAGGGAGGAGTGAGCAGTTCTTC | TRBJ2-1 | TRBV30 | TRBD2 | NA
CASSPGTGASYEQYF | TGTGCCAGCTCACCAGGGACAGGGGCGTCCTACGAGCAGTACTTC | TRBJ2-7 | TRBV18 | TRBD1 | NA
CASSWSGGTDTQYF | TGCGCCAGCAGCTGGAGCGGGGGCACAGATACGCAGTATTTT | TRBJ2-3 | TRBV5-1 | TRBD2 | NA
CASSLPREPNTEAFF | TGTGCCAGCAGTTTGCCCAGGGAACCGAACACTGAAGCTTTCTTT | TRBJ1-1 | TRBV28 | NA | NA
CASSYVPETQYF | TGTGCCAGCAGTTATGTTCCGGAGACCCAGTACTTC | TRBJ2-5 | TRBV6-6 | NA | NA
CASSLGDRLHEQFF | TGTGCCAGCAGCTTAGGGGACAGACTCCATGAGCAGTTCTTC | TRBJ2-1 | TRBV7-8 | TRBD1 | few
CASSSGETLKSDEQYF | TGTGCCAGCAGCTCTGGCGAGACCCTCAAGAGCGACGAGCAGTACTTC | TRBJ2-7 | TRBV5-5 | NA | NA
CSVARDKVSYEQYF | TGCAGCGTCGCCCGGGACAAAGTCTCCTACGAGCAGTACTTC | TRBJ2-7 | TRBV29-1 | NA | NA
CASSQGTSGSLGHEQFF | TGCGCCAGCAGCCAGGGGACTAGCGGGAGTTTGGGCCATGAGCAGTTCTTC | TRBJ2-1 | TRBV4-1 | TRBD2 | once
CASSLGQRASYEQYF | TGTGCCAGCAGCTTAGGACAGCGGGCCAGCTACGAGCAGTACTTC | TRBJ2-7 | TRBV11-2 | NA | NA
CASSLAGQGQTYSNQPQHF | TGTGCCAGCAGCTTAGCGGGACAGGGGCAGACTTATAGCAATCAGCCCCAGCATTTT | TRBJ1-5 | TRBV7-9 | TRBD1 | NA
CAWSPGLAGAMRETQYF | TGTGCCTGGTCCCCGGGACTAGCGGGAGCCATGCGAGAGACCCAGTACTTC | TRBJ2-5 | TRBV30 | TRBD2 | NA
CSSSLNTGFGYGYTF | TGTTCCAGCAGCTTAAATACAGGGTTCGGCTATGGCTACACCTTC | TRBJ1-2 | TRBV7-9 | NA | NA
CASSLYGGSQETQYF | TGTGCCAGCAGCTTGTACGGGGGTTCTCAAGAGACCCAGTACTTC | TRBJ2-5 | TRBV7-2 | NA | NA
CASSAKGGALDTEAFF | TGTGCCAGCAGCGCGAAAGGGGGCGCTTTGGACACTGAAGCTTTCTTT | TRBJ1-1 | TRBV13 | TRBD1 | NA
CASSLQGNTEAFF | TGTGCCAGCAGCTTACAGGGGAACACTGAAGCTTTCTTT | TRBJ1-1 | TRBV7-8 | NA | NA
CASSLAGGINEQFF | TGTGCCAGCAGTCTAGCGGGAGGTATCAATGAGCAGTTCTTC | TRBJ2-1 | TRBV9 | TRBD2 | NA
CASSVGPGSYEQYF | TGTGCCAGCAGCGTAGGGCCGGGTTCCTACGAGCAGTACTTC | TRBJ2-7 | TRBV9 | NA | NA
CASSYDFLYGYTF | TGTGCCAGCAGTTACGACTTCCTCTATGGCTACACCTTC | TRBJ1-2 | TRBV28 | NA | NA
CASIPGGQMNTEAFF | TGTGCCAGTATCCCTGGGGGACAAATGAACACTGAAGCTTTCTTT | TRBJ1-1 | TRBV19 | NA | NA
CASSPIRTGRETQYF | TGTGCCAGCTCACCCATACGGACAGGGAGGGAGACCCAGTACTTC | TRBJ2-5 | TRBV18 | TRBD1 | NA
CSVHRGTEAFF | TGCAGCGTTCACAGAGGGACTGAGGCTTTCTTT | TRBJ1-1 | TRBV29-1 | NA | once
CASSSQGFTQYF | TGTGCCAGCAGCTCTCAGGGTTTTACGCAGTATTTT | TRBJ2-3 | TRBV5-5 | NA | NA
CSVPGPTNEKLFF | TGCAGCGTCCCCGGTCCAACTAATGAAAAACTGTTTTTT | TRBJ1-4 | TRBV29-1 | NA | NA
CSGSGTGDYGYTF | TGCAGCGGATCCGGGACAGGGGACTATGGCTACACCTTC | TRBJ1-2 | TRBV29-1 | TRBD1 | NA
CASSGGSSYNSPLHF | TGTGCCAGCAGTGGAGGGAGCTCCTATAATTCACCCCTCCACTTT | TRBJ1-6 | TRBV5-8 | NA | NA